One sample yielded the 25 T cell receptor beta chains listed below, sequenced in a study of breast tumors, draining lymph nodes, adjacent tissues. TCRdb reprocessed the multiplex PCR reads via MiXCR and lists one record per CDR3 protein. The table lists around 20,000 distinct CDR3 sequences, roughly 32% of them singletons, with 11% in the top ten. The sequencing sample was made of breast tumor tissue. The receptor set was obtained from a female donor with breast cancer. Some clones in this sample may be carry-over from other donors' samples.

Turning to this clonotype: This may be a read error, as it is one base from a much larger clone. The gene calls are TRBV6-2 or TRBV6-3 and TRBJ2-2; the D call may be TRBD1 or TRBD2 (5 bases each). The CDR3 spans 14 residues. From germline, CDR1 is MNHEY and CDR2 SVGEGT. The germline V and J ends were trimmed by 6 bases and 4 bases, with 12 bases remaining between them. For the CDR3, the DNA is TGTGCCAGCAGCCGGGACGCGAGCACCGGGGAGCTGTTTTTT. It is translated as CASSRDASTGELFF.

This clonotype has a handful of counts. This chain connects TRBV20-1 to TRBJ1-1, with a possible D match to TRBD1 (6 bases). The germline V and J ends were trimmed by 3 bases and 1 base, with 9 bases remaining between them. The germline V gene encodes CDR1 DFQATT and CDR2 SNEGSKA (reference sequence). The CDR3 totals 13 residues. The CDR3 reads CSARGHWNTEAFF. CDR3 nucleotide sequence: TGCAGTGCTAGGGGACATTGGAACACTGAAGCTTTCTTT.

This clonotype was counted at least ten times. The gene calls are TRBV6-1 and TRBJ1-6, with no clear D. Trimming took 0 bases from V and 9 from J, leaving 6 bases between them. Per germline, CDR1 MNHNS and CDR2 SASEGT. The CDR3 spans 13 residues. DNA of the CDR3: TGTGCCAGCAGTGAAGCGCGGTCTTCACCCCTCCACTTT. Translation: CASSEARSSPLHF.

This clonotype was recorded many times. The chain has TRBV11-2 and TRBJ1-4, with TRBD1 matching over 7 bases. V lost 5 bases, J lost 3 bases, and 6 bases stayed unmatched. Per germline, CDR1 SGHAT and CDR2 FQNNGV. This CDR3 region has 15 residues. CDR3 coding DNA: TGTGCCAGCAGCCCCCTGACAGGGTCTAATGAAAAACTGTTTTTT. Residues: CASSPLTGSNEKLFF.

This clonotype was seen a handful of times. Possible read error: a much larger clone is one base away. DNA for the CDR3: TGTGCCAGCAGTTTAAGACCTTCCTACGAGCAGTACTTC. This sequence encodes CASSLRPSYEQYF. The rearrangement uses TRBV12-3 or TRBV12-4 and TRBJ2-7; no reliable D call. Trimming removed 2 bases from V and 1 base from J, with 6 bases in between. This CDR3 is 13 amino acids long.

By sample fraction, this clonotype is medium-sized. The chain joins TRBV20-1 to TRBJ2-2; perhaps TRBD1 as D (8 bases). The ends were cut back, 0 bases at V and 3 bases at J, with 14 bases in the middle. This CDR3 spans 16 amino acids. Germline assignment: CDR1 DFQATT and CDR2 SNEGSKA (reference sequence). The chain's CDR3 is CSARDQGAGDTGELFF. The CDR3 bases are TGCAGTGCTAGAGATCAGGGGGCGGGAGACACCGGGGAGCTGTTTTTT.

This chain links TRBV20-1 with TRBJ2-5; 10 bases map to TRBD2. Germline values: CDR1 DFQATT, CDR2 SNEGSKA (reference sequence). The CDR3 covers 16 residues. With 0 bases clipped from V and 0 bases from J, the junction kept 4 bases outside the gene matches. The CDR3 region is CSARDASGGDQETQYF. CDR3 coding DNA: TGCAGTGCTAGAGATGCAAGCGGGGGGGACCAAGAGACCCAGTACTTC.

This sequence joins TRBV5-6 and TRBJ1-4; unclear D gene. The CDR3 is 18 residues long. CDR1 SGHDT and CDR2 YYEEEE come from the germline V gene. Trimming took off 3 bases at V and 4 bases at J, with 22 bases between the two ends. The chain's CDR3 is CASSYLQLGPTHNEKLFF. The CDR3, as DNA: TGTGCCAGCAGCTACCTCCAGCTCGGCCCAACCCATAATGAAAAACTGTTTTTT.

On this clonotype itself: Given a much more abundant clone one base away, this may be a read error. The J gene is TRBJ2-2, the V gene TRBV18, with TRBD2 matching 10 bases. Germline-derived CDR1 and CDR2 are KGHSH and LQKENI. The CDR3 sequence is 19 residues long. The CDR3, as DNA: TGTGCCGGCTCATCGAAGGCGATTAGCGGGAGGATGAACACCGGGGAGCTGTTTTTT. Protein product: CAGSSKAISGRMNTGELFF.

As concerns this clonotype: This clone may be a read error of a much larger clone one base away. The rearrangement uses TRBV28 and TRBJ1-2, with TRBD1 matching 11 bases. Germline assignment: CDR1 MDHEN and CDR2 SYDVKM. J was trimmed by 7 bases and V by 1 base; bases with no gene match: 5. The CDR3 is 15 amino acids. The CDR3 DNA follows: TGTGCCAGCAGTTTATCCGGGACAGGGGGTAGTGGCTACACCTTC. This translates into CASSLSGTGGSGYTF.

This clonotype was found many times. This chain connects TRBV6-2 or TRBV6-3 to TRBJ2-1, with 9 bases that match TRBD2. Trimming took 8 bases from V and 3 from J; bases not matched to a gene: 17. Germline-derived CDR1 and CDR2 are MNHEY and SVGEGT. CDR3 length equals 18 residues. The CDR3 DNA is TGTGCCAGCGCCCAAGTTGGCGGGAGGGCCCAGAACTACAATGAGCAGTTCTTC. Translating gives CASAQVGGRAQNYNEQFF.

This clonotype has at least ten counts. V usage is TRBV6-4 and J usage is TRBJ2-3, with 11 bases matching TRBD2. The germline V gene encodes CDR1 MRHNA and CDR2 SNTAGT. Trimming took 6 bases from V and 4 from J; bases not matched to a gene: 6. The CDR3 contains 15 residues. The DNA of the CDR3 is TGTGCCAGCAGCTTAGCGGGAGGGTCGGCAGATACGCAGTATTTT. Protein: CASSLAGGSADTQYF.

Many counts were recorded for this clonotype. The rearrangement joins TRBV3-1 to TRBJ1-2, with D unclear. V shed 5 bases and J shed 8 bases, with 9 bases lying between them. Germline V gives CDR1 LGHDT, CDR2 YNNKEL (reference sequence). This CDR3 spans 11 amino acids. CDR3 sequence (DNA): TGTGCCAGCAGCGACTTCAAGGGCTACACCTTC. Amino acids: CASSDFKGYTF.

This clonotype is medium-sized. This chain joins TRBV6-2 or TRBV6-3 and TRBJ2-3; the match to TRBD2 covers 10 bases. This CDR3 contains 14 residues. From germline, CDR1 is MNHEY and CDR2 SVGEGT. V lost 6 bases to trimming and J lost 4 bases; unmatched junction nucleotides: 4. CDR3 residues: CASRGLAEADTQYF. CDR3 bases: TGTGCCAGCAGAGGACTAGCGGAGGCAGATACGCAGTATTTT.

This chain links TRBV20-1 with TRBJ2-7; D is undetermined. Looked up from germline, CDR1 is DFQATT and CDR2 is SNEGSKA (reference sequence). This CDR3 comprises 13 residues. V was clipped by 0 bases and J by 6 bases, with 12 bases between them. The CDR3 here is CSARDSARVEQYF. The CDR3 DNA reads TGCAGTGCTAGAGACTCCGCACGGGTCGAGCAGTACTTC.

The chain employs TRBV2 and TRBJ2-3; D gene unclear. Germline-derived CDR1 and CDR2 are SNHLY and FYNNEI. The CDR3 extends over 13 amino acids. Trimming removed 8 bases at V and 5 bases at J, with 14 bases between. Here the CDR3 DNA reads TGTGCCAGCGGCTGGGTAGTAGGAGATACGCAGTATTTT. Its translation is CASGWVVGDTQYF.

This clonotype appeared many times. V and J are TRBV10-3 and TRBJ2-5; D is unclear. The CDR3 has 15 residues. V was trimmed by 2 bases and J by 5 bases, leaving 15 bases between them. Germline assignment: CDR1 ENHRY and CDR2 SYGVKD. CDR3 sequence reads: CAISEGSIISETQYF. The DNA for the CDR3 is TGTGCCATCAGTGAGGGTTCAATCATATCCGAGACCCAGTACTTC.

This clonotype was seen ten or more times. This chain links TRBV20-1 with TRBJ2-1, with 11 bases lining up with TRBD2. The CDR3 length is 16 residues. Germline V gene data show CDR1 as DFQATT and CDR2 as SNEGSKA (reference sequence). V lost 3 bases, J lost 5 bases, and 9 bases stayed unmatched. This chain's CDR3 is CSASPLLAGANNEQFF. CDR3 DNA: TGCAGTGCTAGCCCCTTACTAGCGGGGGCTAACAATGAGCAGTTCTTC.

This clonotype was seen repeatedly, ten times or more. The chain combines TRBV11-2 with TRBJ1-6; perhaps TRBD1 as D (5 bases). The CDR3 covers 15 residues. V lost 3 bases, J lost 0 bases, and 6 bases lay in between. Germline CDR1 is SGHAT and CDR2 is FQNNGV. The CDR3 here is CASSLGGSYNSPLHF. The CDR3 DNA reads as TGTGCCAGCAGCTTGGGGGGCTCCTATAATTCACCCCTCCACTTT.

This clonotype was seen a handful of times. One end of the junction fails to match germline, which may point to a read error. The V gene is TRBV7-3, the J gene TRBJ2-1; 10 positions match TRBD2. CDR1 SGHTA and CDR2 FQGTGA come from the germline V gene. The CDR3 is 15 amino acids. CDR3 bases: TGTGCCAGCGGCCGGACTAGCGGAATGTACAGTGAGCAGTTCTTC. It specifies CASGRTSGMYSEQFF.

This clonotype was seen a handful of times. The gene calls are TRBV28 and TRBJ2-3; no reliable D call. Looked up from germline, CDR1 is MDHEN and CDR2 is SYDVKM. CDR3 size: 16 residues. Trimming removed 5 bases at V and 6 bases at J, with 21 bases between. CDR3 DNA sequence: TGTGCCAGCAGTCCGAGTCGATCGAGCAGGAGTGATACGCAGTATTTT. Encoded protein: CASSPSRSSRSDTQYF.

This clonotype occurred many times. The chain uses TRBV3-1 and TRBJ2-3; TRBD2 aligns across 11 bases. The CDR3 has 15 amino acids. V gave up 2 bases and J gave up 5 bases; unmatched junction bases: 3. The germline V gene encodes CDR1 LGHDT and CDR2 YNNKEL (reference sequence). CDR3 in amino acids: CASSQRLAGKDTQYF. Written as DNA, the CDR3 is TGTGCCAGCAGCCAACGACTAGCGGGAAAAGATACGCAGTATTTT.

Ten or more counts support this clonotype. The chain uses TRBV20-1 and TRBJ1-2; the match to TRBD1 covers 8 bases. There are 13 residues in the CDR3. The junction had 7 bases not matched to a gene; V was cut back by 2 bases and J by 8 bases. CDR1 and CDR2 from the germline V gene are DFQATT and SNEGSKA (reference sequence). CDR3 protein: CSARQGAVLGYTF. CDR3 coding DNA: TGCAGTGCTAGACAGGGGGCGGTTTTGGGCTACACCTTC.

This clonotype has ten or more counts. V gene TRBV7-9 combines with J gene TRBJ1-1; TRBD1 might be the D (6 bases). Per the germline V gene, CDR1 is SEHNR and CDR2 is FQNEAQ (reference sequence). This CDR3 is 15 amino acids long. The V gene lost 6 bases and the J gene lost 1 base, with 15 bases spanning the gap. The CDR3 protein is CASRVDRKENTEAFF. CDR3 in DNA: TGTGCCAGCAGGGTCGACAGGAAAGAGAACACTGAAGCTTTCTTT.

V is TRBV12-3 or TRBV12-4 and J is TRBJ1-1, with no clear D. The CDR3 covers 14 residues. V lost 5 bases and J lost 6, with 16 bases in between. The CDR3 region has the DNA TGTGCCAGCAGTCCTCGGCTTGACCGGGCTGAAGCTTTCTTT. Protein product: CASSPRLDRAEAFF.